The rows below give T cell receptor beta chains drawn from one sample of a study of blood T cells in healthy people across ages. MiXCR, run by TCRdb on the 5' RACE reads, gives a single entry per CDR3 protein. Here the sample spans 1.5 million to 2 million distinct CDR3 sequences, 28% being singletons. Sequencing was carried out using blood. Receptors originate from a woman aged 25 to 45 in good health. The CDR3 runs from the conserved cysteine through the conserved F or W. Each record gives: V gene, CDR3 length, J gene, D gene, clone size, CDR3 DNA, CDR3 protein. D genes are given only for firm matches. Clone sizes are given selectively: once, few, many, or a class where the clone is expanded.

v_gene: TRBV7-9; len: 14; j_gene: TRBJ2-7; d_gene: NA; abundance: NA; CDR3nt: TGTGCCAGCAGCTGCGGGGACACCACCTACGAGCAGTACTTC; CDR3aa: CASSCGDTTYEQYF
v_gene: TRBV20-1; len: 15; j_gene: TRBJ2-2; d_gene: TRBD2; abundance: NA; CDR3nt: TGCAGTGCTAGACCGGGACTAGCTTCTACCGGGGAGCTGTTTTTT; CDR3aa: CSARPGLASTGELFF
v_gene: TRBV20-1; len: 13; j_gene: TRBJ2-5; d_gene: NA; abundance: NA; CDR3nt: TGCAGTGCCAGGAGGGGGGGCCCTGAGACCCAGTACTTC; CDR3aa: CSARRGGPETQYF
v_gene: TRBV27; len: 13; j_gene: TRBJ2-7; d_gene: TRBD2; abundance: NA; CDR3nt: TGTGCCAGTGGGGGGGACCGGGCCCACGAGCAGTACTTC; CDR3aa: CASGGDRAHEQYF
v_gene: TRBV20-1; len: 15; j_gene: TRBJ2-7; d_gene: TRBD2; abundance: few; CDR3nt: TGCAGTGCACCCAGGGCCCGGGAGGGTGCCTACGAGCAGTACTTC; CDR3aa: CSAPRAREGAYEQYF
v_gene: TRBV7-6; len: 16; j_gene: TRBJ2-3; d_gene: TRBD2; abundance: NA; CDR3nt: TGTGCCAGCAGCCGAACTAGCGGGAGGGCAACAGATACGCAGTATTTT; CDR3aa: CASSRTSGRATDTQYF
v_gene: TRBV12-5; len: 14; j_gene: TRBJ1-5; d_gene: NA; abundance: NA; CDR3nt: TGTGCTAGGAGGGACGTAGTCTCCAATCAGCCCCAGCATTTT; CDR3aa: CARRDVVSNQPQHF
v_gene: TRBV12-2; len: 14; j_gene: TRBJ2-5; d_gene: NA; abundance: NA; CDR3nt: TGTGCAAGTCGCATCCTATTTTGCGAAGAGACCCAGTACTTC; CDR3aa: CASRILFCEETQYF
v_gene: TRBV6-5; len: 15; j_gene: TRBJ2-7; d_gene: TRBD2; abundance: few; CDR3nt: TGTGCCAGCAGTTACTCGCTAGCGGGACATTGCGAGCAGTACTTC; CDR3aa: CASSYSLAGHCEQYF
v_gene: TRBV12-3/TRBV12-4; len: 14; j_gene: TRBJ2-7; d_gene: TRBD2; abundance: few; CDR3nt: TGTGCCAGCAGTTTAAATGGCGGGAGAGGCGAGCAGTACTTC; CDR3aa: CASSLNGGRGEQYF
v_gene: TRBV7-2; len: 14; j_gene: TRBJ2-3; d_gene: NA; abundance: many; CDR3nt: TGTGCCAGCAGCCGGACGGCTAGCACAGATACGCAGTATTTT; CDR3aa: CASSRTASTDTQYF
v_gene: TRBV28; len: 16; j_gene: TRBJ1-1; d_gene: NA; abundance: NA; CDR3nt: TGTGCCAGCAGTTTAGGGGGGGCAAACATGAACACTGAAGCTTTCTTT; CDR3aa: CASSLGGANMNTEAFF
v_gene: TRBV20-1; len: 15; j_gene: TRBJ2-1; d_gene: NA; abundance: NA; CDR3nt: TGCAGTGCTGTGGGGGGCGTTAGCTCCTACAATGAGCAGTTCTTC; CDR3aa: CSAVGGVSSYNEQFF
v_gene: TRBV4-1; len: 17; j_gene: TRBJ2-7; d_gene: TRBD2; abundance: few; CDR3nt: TGCGCCAGCAGCCAAGACCCGGGAGGTGTTGCTTTATACGAGCAGTACTTC; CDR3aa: CASSQDPGGVALYEQYF
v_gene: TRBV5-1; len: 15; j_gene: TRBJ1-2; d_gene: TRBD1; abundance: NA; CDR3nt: TGCGCCAGCAGTTCCCCCGGACAGGGGGGCTATGGCTACACCTTC; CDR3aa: CASSSPGQGGYGYTF
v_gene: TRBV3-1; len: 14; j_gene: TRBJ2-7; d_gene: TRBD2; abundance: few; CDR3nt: TGTGCCAGCAGCCCCGCAGCGGGACCATACGAGCAGTACTTC; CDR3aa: CASSPAAGPYEQYF
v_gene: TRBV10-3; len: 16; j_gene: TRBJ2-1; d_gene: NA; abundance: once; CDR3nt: TGTGCCATTAGTGAGTCGCACGTTAATAGGGACAATGAGCAGTTCTTC; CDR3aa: CAISESHVNRDNEQFF
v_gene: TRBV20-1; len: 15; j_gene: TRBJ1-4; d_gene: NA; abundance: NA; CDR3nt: TGCAGTGCTAGAAAATTAGGAGGGACTCATGAAAAACTGTTTTTT; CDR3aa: CSARKLGGTHEKLFF
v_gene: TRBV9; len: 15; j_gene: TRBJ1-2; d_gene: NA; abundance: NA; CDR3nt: TGTGCCAGCAGCGTAGCGGCGGGACCTACGTATGGCTACACCTTC; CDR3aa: CASSVAAGPTYGYTF
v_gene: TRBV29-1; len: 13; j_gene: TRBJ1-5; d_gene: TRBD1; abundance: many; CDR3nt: TGCAGCGTTGGGACAGGCCCTAATCAGCCCCAGCATTTT; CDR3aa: CSVGTGPNQPQHF
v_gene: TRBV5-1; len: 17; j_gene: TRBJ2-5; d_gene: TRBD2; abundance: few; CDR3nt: TGCGCCAGCAGCTATTCCGGGACTAGCGGGGTACAAGAGACCCAGTACTTC; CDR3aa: CASSYSGTSGVQETQYF
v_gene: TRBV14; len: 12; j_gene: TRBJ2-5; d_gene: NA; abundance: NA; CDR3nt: TGTGCCAGCAGCCCGACCTCAGGTTGGGCGTACTTC; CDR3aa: CASSPTSGWAYF
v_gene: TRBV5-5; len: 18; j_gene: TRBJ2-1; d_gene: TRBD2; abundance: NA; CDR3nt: TGTGCCAGCAGCTTGGCCGGGGCGGGAGGGAGCTCCTACAATGAGCAGTTCTTC; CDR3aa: CASSLAGAGGSSYNEQFF
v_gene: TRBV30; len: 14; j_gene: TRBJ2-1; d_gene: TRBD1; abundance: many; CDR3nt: TGTGCCTGGGAACAGGGGTTCTCCTACAATGAGCAGTTCTTC; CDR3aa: CAWEQGFSYNEQFF
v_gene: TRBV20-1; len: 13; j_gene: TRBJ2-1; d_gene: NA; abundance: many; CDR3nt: TGCAGTGCTTCCTCGGGGTCCTACAATGAGCAGTTCTTC; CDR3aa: CSASSGSYNEQFF
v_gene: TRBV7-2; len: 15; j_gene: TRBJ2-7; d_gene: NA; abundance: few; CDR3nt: TGTGCCAGCAGCTTAGGAGGGGAGCCTACCTACGAGCAGTACTTC; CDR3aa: CASSLGGEPTYEQYF
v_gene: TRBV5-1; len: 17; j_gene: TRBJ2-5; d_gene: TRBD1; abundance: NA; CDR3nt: TGCGCCAGCAGCTTGGCCGTGGGACAGATTTACCGAGAGACCCAGTACTTC; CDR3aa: CASSLAVGQIYRETQYF
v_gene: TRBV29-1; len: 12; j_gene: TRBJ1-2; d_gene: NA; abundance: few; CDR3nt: TGCAGCGTGAGACGGGAGCAGGGGGGCTACACCTTC; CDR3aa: CSVRREQGGYTF
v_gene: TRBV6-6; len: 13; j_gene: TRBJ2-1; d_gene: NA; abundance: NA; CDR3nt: TGTGCCACCAACGCAGGGTACCAAGAGACCCAGTTCTTC; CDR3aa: CATNAGYQETQFF